This TCR beta chain was identified in a study of radiotherapy plus CTLA-4 blockade in lung cancer. Study-wide results and limits: Expansion in blood of tumor-derived TCR clones was seen after radiotherapy plus ipilimumab. Per reports, early blood T cell clone dynamics, plus interferon-beta, forecast response most strongly.

On this clone itself: The target antigen is unknown.

Generated by immunoSEQ multiplex PCR, the TCRdb table keeps only in-frame clones and is missing some. The data contain about 110,000 clones, roughly 84% of them singletons. The origin of this receptor is a human donor with non-small cell lung cancer that progressed on radiotherapy plus ipilimumab. Some clones in this sample may be carry-over from other donors' samples. The specimen comprised peripheral blood, sampled from a patient treated with radiotherapy plus ipilimumab.

CDR3 residues: CAPNRTLETQYF. CDR3 sequence (DNA): TGTGCCCCCAACCGGACATTAGAGACCCAGTACTTC. This chain uses TRBV25-1 with TRBJ2-5; D may be TRBD1 (5 bases). The CDR3 loop spans 12 amino acids. V was shortened by 11 bases and J by 4 bases, with 14 bases between the two germline ends. Per the germline V gene, CDR1 is MGHDK and CDR2 is SYGVNS.